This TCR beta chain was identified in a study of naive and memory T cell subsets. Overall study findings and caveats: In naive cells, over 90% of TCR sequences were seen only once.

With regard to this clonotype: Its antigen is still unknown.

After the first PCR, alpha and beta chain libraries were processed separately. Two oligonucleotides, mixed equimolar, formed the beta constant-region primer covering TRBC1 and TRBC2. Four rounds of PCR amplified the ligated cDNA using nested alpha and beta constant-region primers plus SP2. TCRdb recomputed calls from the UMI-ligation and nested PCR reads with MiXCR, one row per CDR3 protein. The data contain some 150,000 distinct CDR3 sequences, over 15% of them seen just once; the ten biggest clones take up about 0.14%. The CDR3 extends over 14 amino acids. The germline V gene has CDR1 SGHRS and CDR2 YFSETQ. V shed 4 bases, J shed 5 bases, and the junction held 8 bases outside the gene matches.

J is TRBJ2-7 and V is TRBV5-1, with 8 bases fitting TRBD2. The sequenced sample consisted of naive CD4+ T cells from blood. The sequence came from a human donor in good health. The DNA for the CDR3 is TGCGCCAGCAGCCCCCGCGGGGGGCCGGACGAGCAGTACTTC. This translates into CASSPRGGPDEQYF.